A selection of T cell receptor beta chains follows, all from one sample in a study of OX40 agonist ivuxolimab in advanced cancers. Generated by immunoSEQ multiplex PCR, the TCRdb table keeps only in-frame clones and is missing some. Of 30,000 to 45,000 clones listed, about four fifths are singletons. The material was CD4+ or CD8+ T cells sorted from blood, obtained in a trial of the OX40 agonist ivuxolimab. These receptors were collected from an adult with an advanced solid tumor such as melanoma, head and neck, liver or kidney cancer. CDR3s leave out the opening cysteine and the closing phenylalanine or tryptophan.

j_call: TRBJ2-7
cdr3_length: 12
v_call: TRBV6-5
cdr3_aa: ASRQAGGSYEQY

j_call: TRBJ2-3
cdr3_length: 13
v_call: TRBV2
cdr3_aa: ASMLEDGFTDTQY

j_call: TRBJ1-3
cdr3_length: 12
v_call: TRBV5-1
cdr3_aa: ASRRESSGNTIY

j_call: TRBJ1-5
cdr3_length: 11
v_call: TRBV16
cdr3_aa: ASSQYLGEPQH

j_call: TRBJ1-4
cdr3_length: 12
v_call: TRBV5-1
cdr3_aa: ASSFGGDVGKLF

j_call: TRBJ2-2
cdr3_length: 17
v_call: TRBV2
cdr3_aa: ASSAIRGTSGSQDGELF

j_call: TRBJ1-2
cdr3_length: 11
v_call: TRBV29-1
cdr3_aa: SVEGQAGYGYT

j_call: TRBJ1-2
cdr3_length: 12
v_call: TRBV28
cdr3_aa: ASSLMDGNYGYT

j_call: TRBJ2-5
cdr3_length: 14
v_call: TRBV14
cdr3_aa: ASSQALRGRRETQY

j_call: TRBJ2-3
cdr3_length: 11
v_call: TRBV6-5
cdr3_aa: ASSYTGSDTQY

j_call: TRBJ1-5
cdr3_length: 14
v_call: TRBV6-1
cdr3_aa: ASSEIPGTPDQPQH

j_call: TRBJ1-1
cdr3_length: 9
v_call: TRBV6-1
cdr3_aa: ASSYGRGAF

j_call: TRBJ1-2
cdr3_length: 13
v_call: TRBV4-2
cdr3_aa: ASSQDWNRDYGYT

j_call: TRBJ2-3
cdr3_length: 12
v_call: TRBV5-1
cdr3_aa: ASRTSAGTDTQY

j_call: TRBJ1-1
cdr3_length: 9
v_call: TRBV29-1
cdr3_aa: SVSGPREAF

j_call: TRBJ2-5
cdr3_length: 11
v_call: TRBV7-3
cdr3_aa: ASSPDRAGTQY

j_call: TRBJ2-7
cdr3_length: 9
v_call: TRBV20-1
cdr3_aa: SARDKYEQY

j_call: TRBJ1-2
cdr3_length: 12
v_call: TRBV14
cdr3_aa: ASSQASRGYGYT

j_call: TRBJ2-5
cdr3_length: 12
v_call: TRBV10-3
cdr3_aa: AISGDPTSVTQY

j_call: TRBJ2-2
cdr3_length: 13
v_call: TRBV7-6
cdr3_aa: ASSAHRGRAGELF

j_call: TRBJ1-2
cdr3_length: 9
v_call: TRBV20-1
cdr3_aa: SPGQLWGYT

j_call: TRBJ1-1
cdr3_length: 10
v_call: TRBV5-1
cdr3_aa: ASRHSGSEAF

j_call: TRBJ2-1
cdr3_length: 13
v_call: TRBV6-6
cdr3_aa: ASSPGGAGGDEQF

j_call: TRBJ1-5
cdr3_length: 12
v_call: TRBV18
cdr3_aa: ASSALGSNQPQH

j_call: TRBJ2-5
cdr3_length: 10
v_call: TRBV4-1
cdr3_aa: ASSQAVGTQY

j_call: TRBJ2-5
cdr3_length: 10
v_call: TRBV5-6
cdr3_aa: ASSLPSGTQY

j_call: TRBJ2-5
cdr3_length: 13
v_call: TRBV7-7
cdr3_aa: ASSLGRAGPETQY

j_call: TRBJ2-2
cdr3_length: 14
v_call: TRBV12-5
cdr3_aa: ASGLGTGGGTGELF

j_call: TRBJ2-3
cdr3_length: 12
v_call: TRBV18
cdr3_aa: ASSHQSVEDTQY

j_call: TRBJ2-4
cdr3_length: 13
v_call: TRBV28
cdr3_aa: ASSRAGSAKNIQY

j_call: TRBJ2-6
cdr3_length: 13
v_call: TRBV11-1
cdr3_aa: ASSMAGSGANVLT

j_call: TRBJ2-7
cdr3_length: 13
v_call: TRBV28
cdr3_aa: ASTSSGTAGYEQY

j_call: TRBJ1-3
cdr3_length: 12
v_call: TRBV19
cdr3_aa: ASSTRQGANTIY

j_call: TRBJ1-3
cdr3_length: 14
v_call: TRBV7-6
cdr3_aa: ASSLAQAISGNTIY

j_call: TRBJ2-1
cdr3_length: 13
v_call: TRBV6-1
cdr3_aa: ASSEGTGVNNEQF

j_call: TRBJ1-2
cdr3_length: 11
v_call: TRBV28
cdr3_aa: ASRAGTVYGYT

j_call: TRBJ1-5
cdr3_length: 11
v_call: TRBV5-1
cdr3_aa: ASSWDRDQPQH

j_call: TRBJ1-1
cdr3_length: 13
v_call: TRBV18
cdr3_aa: ASSPDGGRWIGAF

j_call: TRBJ2-1
cdr3_length: 13
v_call: TRBV7-3
cdr3_aa: ASSQGTPNYNEQF

j_call: TRBJ2-2
cdr3_length: 10
v_call: TRBV2
cdr3_aa: ASRYGIGELF

j_call: TRBJ1-2
cdr3_length: 12
v_call: TRBV14
cdr3_aa: ASSQGGTGNGYT

j_call: TRBJ2-4
cdr3_length: 12
v_call: TRBV4-2
cdr3_aa: ASSQEVTKNIQY

j_call: TRBJ2-6
cdr3_length: 13
v_call: TRBV6-1
cdr3_aa: AINNRALRANVLT

j_call: TRBJ2-7
cdr3_length: 11
v_call: TRBV28
cdr3_aa: ASSLAVFYEQY

j_call: TRBJ2-1
cdr3_length: 8
v_call: TRBV29-1
cdr3_aa: SGGGNEQF

j_call: TRBJ2-5
cdr3_length: 13
v_call: TRBV19
cdr3_aa: ASSTPGTREETRY

j_call: TRBJ2-1
cdr3_length: 11
v_call: TRBV27
cdr3_aa: ASSSRSRLEQF

j_call: TRBJ1-2
cdr3_length: 12
v_call: TRBV27
cdr3_aa: ASSEGPIYYGYT

j_call: TRBJ1-6
cdr3_length: 12
v_call: TRBV19
cdr3_aa: ASTLQGHNSPLH

j_call: TRBJ2-7
cdr3_length: 12
v_call: TRBV28
cdr3_aa: ASHPFTADYEQY